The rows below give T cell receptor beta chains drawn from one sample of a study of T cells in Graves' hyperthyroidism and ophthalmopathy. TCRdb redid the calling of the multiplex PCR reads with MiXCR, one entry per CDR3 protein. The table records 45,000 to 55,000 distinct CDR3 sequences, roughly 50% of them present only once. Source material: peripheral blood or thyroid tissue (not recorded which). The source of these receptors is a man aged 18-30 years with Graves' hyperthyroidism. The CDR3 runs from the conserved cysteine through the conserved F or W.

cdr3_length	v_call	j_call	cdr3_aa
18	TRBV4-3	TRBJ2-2	CASSQAPLAGVNTGELFF
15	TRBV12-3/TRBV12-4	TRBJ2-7	CASSFKGGEGYEQYF
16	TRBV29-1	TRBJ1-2	CSVVSEIGGLNYGYTF
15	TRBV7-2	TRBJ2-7	CASSTPGQGTYEQYF
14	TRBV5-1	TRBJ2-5	CASSLATGVETQYF
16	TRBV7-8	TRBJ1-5	CASSLAVGRGSQPQHF
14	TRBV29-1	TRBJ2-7	CSAWGQGVSYEQYF
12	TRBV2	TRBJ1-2	CARWGRVYGYTF
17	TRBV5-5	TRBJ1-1	CASSLRGQGILNTEAFF
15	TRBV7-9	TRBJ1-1	CASSLGDRGDTEAFF
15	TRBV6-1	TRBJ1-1	CASRTTQRGNTEAFF
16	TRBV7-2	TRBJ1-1	CASSRRTLGLNTEAFF
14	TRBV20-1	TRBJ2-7	CCARDPDRFLEQYF
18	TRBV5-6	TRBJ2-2	CASSLPRLAAIDTGELFF
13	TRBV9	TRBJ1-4	CASGEVKDEKLFF
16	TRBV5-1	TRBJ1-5	CASSPSGDGPFGPQHF
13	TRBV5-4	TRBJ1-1	CASSFRQATEAFF
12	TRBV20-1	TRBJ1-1	CSADFRDRVAFF
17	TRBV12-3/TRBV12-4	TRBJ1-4	CASSLLQGMGAKEKLFF
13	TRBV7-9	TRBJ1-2	CASSVLTGQSYTF
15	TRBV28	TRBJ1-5	CASSRRTVHNQPQHF
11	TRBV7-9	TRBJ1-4	CASRRNEKLFF
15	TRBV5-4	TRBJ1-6	CASSLLQGYNSPLHF
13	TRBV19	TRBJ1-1	CASSLFTGAEAFF
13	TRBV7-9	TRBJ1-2	CASSQTGLYGYTF
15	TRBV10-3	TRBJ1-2	CAISESKAGFLGYTF
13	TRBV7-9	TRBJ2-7	CASAGGGPYEQYF
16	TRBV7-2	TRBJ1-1	CASSLASGTLNTEAFF
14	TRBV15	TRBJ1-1	CASIQGLGNTEAFF
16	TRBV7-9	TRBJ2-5	CASSLVDGRAEETQYF
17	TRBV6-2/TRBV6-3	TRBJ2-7	CASSITLAGGRSYEQYF
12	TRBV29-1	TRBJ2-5	CSGAGGWETQYF
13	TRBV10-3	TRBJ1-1	CAISESGSREAFF
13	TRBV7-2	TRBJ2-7	CASSLARQSEQYF
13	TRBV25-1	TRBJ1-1	CASSPRGRGEAFF
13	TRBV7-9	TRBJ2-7	CASSMGQTYEQYF
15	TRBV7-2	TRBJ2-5	CASSLESGGGETQYF
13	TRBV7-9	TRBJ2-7	CASTRTGSYEQYF
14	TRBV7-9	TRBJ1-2	CASSLAWDSYGYTF
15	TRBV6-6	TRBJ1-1	CASSYSPTSYTEAFF
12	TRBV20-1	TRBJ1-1	CSAQGESTEAFF
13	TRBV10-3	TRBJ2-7	CAISGSQGYEQYF
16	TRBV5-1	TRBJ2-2	CASSSGLAGGTGELFF
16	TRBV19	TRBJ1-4	CASKTSGAAINEKLFF
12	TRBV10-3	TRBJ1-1	CATKRGNTEAFF
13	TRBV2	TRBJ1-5	CASSAWEDQPQHF